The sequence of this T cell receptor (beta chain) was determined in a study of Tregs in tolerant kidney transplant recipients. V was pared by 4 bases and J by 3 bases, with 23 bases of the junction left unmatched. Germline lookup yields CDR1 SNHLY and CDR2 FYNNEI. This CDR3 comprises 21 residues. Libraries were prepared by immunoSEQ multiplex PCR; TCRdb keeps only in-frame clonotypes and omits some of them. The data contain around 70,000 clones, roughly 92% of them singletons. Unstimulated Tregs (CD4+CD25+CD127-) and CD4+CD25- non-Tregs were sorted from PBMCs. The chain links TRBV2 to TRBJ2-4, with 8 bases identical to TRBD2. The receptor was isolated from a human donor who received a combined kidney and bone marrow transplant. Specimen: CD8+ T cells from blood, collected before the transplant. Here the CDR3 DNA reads TGTGCCAGCAGTGTTTATTTGGGGACTAACTTAGCGGGGAGATTCAAAAACATTCAGTACTTC. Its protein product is CASSVYLGTNLAGRFKNIQYF. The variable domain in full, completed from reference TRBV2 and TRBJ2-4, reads EPEVTQTPSHQVTQMGQEVILRCVPISNHLYFYWYRQILGQKVEFLVSFYNNEISEKSEIFDDQFSVERPDGSNFTLKIRSTKLEDSAMYFCASSVYLGTNLAGRFKNIQYFGAGTRLSVL.